This TCR beta chain originates from a study of blood T cells in healthy people across ages. Study context: Per two T cells, about one barcoded beta molecule was captured through template switching. General study results and limits: Aged donors had fewer naive CD4+ cells and lower diversity than long-lived donors. Diversity estimates drawn from one million T cells were deemed underestimates.

The sample holds a few counts of this clonotype. Its antigen is still unknown. The length of the CDR3 is 13 residues. The V end was cut by 5 bases, the J end by 9 bases, with 11 bases between. Germline lookup yields CDR1 MDHEN and CDR2 SYDVKM. Through a sample-barcoded 5' primer and a J-beta primer mix, a second PCR was run for roughly 6 to 11 cycles. TCRdb re-analysed the 5' RACE reads in MiXCR, keeping a single row per CDR3 protein. The sample shows roughly 2 million distinct CDR3 sequences, 40% to 55% of them seen only once. The sample consisted of blood. V gene TRBV28 combines with J gene TRBJ1-6; no clear D. The sequence was collected from a woman in her thirties or forties in good health. CDR3 loop: CASSRGPGSPLHF. As DNA, the CDR3 is TGTGCCAGCAGTCGTGGACCGGGTTCACCCCTCCACTTT.